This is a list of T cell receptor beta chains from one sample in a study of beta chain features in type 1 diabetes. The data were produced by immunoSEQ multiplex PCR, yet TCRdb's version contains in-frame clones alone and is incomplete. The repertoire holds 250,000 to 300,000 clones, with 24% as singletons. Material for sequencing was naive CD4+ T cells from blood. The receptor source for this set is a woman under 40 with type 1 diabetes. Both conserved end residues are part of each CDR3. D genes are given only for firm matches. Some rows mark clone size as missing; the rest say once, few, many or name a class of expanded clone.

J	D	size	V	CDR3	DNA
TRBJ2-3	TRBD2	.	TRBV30	CAWSLGLAVSTDTQYF	TGTGCCTGGAGCTTGGGACTAGCGGTGAGCACAGATACGCAGTATTTT
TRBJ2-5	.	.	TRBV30	CAWTGLPGETQYF	TGTGCCTGGACGGGCCTCCCGGGGGAGACCCAGTACTTC
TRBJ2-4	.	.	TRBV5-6	CASSFSGAKNIQYF	TGTGCCAGCAGCTTCTCGGGAGCCAAAAACATTCAGTACTTC
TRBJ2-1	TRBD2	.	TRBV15	CATSRDVTGRDGEQFF	TGTGCCACCAGCAGAGATGTGACCGGGAGGGACGGTGAGCAGTTCTTC
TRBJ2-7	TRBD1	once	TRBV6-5	CASKDRAYEQYF	TGTGCCAGCAAGGACAGGGCCTACGAGCAGTACTTC
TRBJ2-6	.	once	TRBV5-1	CASSLLGSSGANVLTF	TGCGCCAGCAGCTTGTTGGGCAGCTCTGGGGCCAACGTCCTGACTTTC
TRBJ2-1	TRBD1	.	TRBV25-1	CASSDPGTGSIDEQFF	TGTGCCAGCAGTGACCCCGGGACAGGGTCGATCGATGAGCAGTTCTTC
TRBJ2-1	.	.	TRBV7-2	CASSLDGYNEQFF	TGTGCCAGCAGCTTAGACGGTTACAATGAGCAGTTCTTC
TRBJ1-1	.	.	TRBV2	CASSGEVNTEAFF	TGTGCCAGCAGTGGAGAAGTGAACACTGAAGCTTTCTTT
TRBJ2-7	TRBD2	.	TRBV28	CASRVAGGSYEQYF	TGTGCCAGCAGGGTAGCGGGAGGCTCCTACGAGCAGTACTTC
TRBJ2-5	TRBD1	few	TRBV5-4	CASSLTGEETQYF	TGTGCCAGCAGCTTGACAGGGGAAGAGACCCAGTACTTC
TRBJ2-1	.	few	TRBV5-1	CASSPEAEPYNEQFF	TGCGCCAGCAGCCCCGAGGCGGAACCCTACAATGAGCAGTTCTTC
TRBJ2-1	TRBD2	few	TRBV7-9	CASSLAGLAGKFF	TGTGCCAGCAGCTTAGCCGGACTAGCGGGGAAGTTCTTC
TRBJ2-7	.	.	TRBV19	CASGQVEGYEQYF	TGTGCCAGTGGACAGGTGGAGGGCTACGAGCAGTACTTC
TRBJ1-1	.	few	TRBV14	CASSPPRRGRTEAFF	TGTGCCAGCAGCCCCCCTCGGCGAGGTCGGACTGAAGCTTTCTTT
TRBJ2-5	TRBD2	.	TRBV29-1	CSVLGLAAQETQYF	TGCAGCGTCCTTGGGCTAGCGGCCCAAGAGACCCAGTACTTC
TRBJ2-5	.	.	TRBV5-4	CASSLAGETQYF	TGTGCCAGCAGCTTGGCCGGAGAGACCCAGTACTTC
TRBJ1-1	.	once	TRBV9	CASSVDPENTEAFF	TGTGCCAGCAGCGTAGATCCAGAGAACACTGAAGCTTTCTTT
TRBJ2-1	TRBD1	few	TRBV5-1	CASSLGTVIYNEQFF	TGCGCCAGCAGCCTTGGGACAGTCATCTACAATGAGCAGTTCTTC
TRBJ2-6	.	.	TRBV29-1	CSVDLASGANVLTF	TGCAGCGTTGATTTAGCCTCTGGGGCCAACGTCCTGACTTTC
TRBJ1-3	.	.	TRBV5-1	CASSQNSGNTIYF	TGCGCCAGCAGCCAAAACTCTGGAAACACCATATATTTT
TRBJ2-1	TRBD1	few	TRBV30	CAWRKSNRGDEQFF	TGTGCCTGGAGGAAATCAAACAGGGGCGATGAGCAGTTCTTC
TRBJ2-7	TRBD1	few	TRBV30	CAWRTGGYEQYF	TGTGCCTGGCGGACAGGGGGGTACGAGCAGTACTTC
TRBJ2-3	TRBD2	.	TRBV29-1	CSVASGTDTQYF	TGCAGCGTTGCTAGCGGCACGGATACGCAGTATTTT
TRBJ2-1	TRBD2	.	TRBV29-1	CSVTSAISSYNEQFF	TGCAGCGTAACTAGCGCTATAAGCTCCTACAATGAGCAGTTCTTC
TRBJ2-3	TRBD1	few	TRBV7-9	CASSKGQTNTDTQYF	TGTGCCAGCAGCAAGGGACAGACAAACACAGATACGCAGTATTTT
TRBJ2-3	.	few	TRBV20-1	CSASRPDTQYF	TGCAGTGCTAGTCGTCCCGATACGCAGTATTTT
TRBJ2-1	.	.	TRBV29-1	CSNRPTASYNEQFF	TGCAGCAACCGCCCGACAGCTTCCTACAATGAGCAGTTCTTC
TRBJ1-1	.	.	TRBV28	CASRGFDRHGTEAFF	TGTGCCAGCAGGGGGTTCGACAGGCATGGAACTGAAGCTTTCTTT
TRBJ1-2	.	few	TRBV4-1	CASSQDFPGYYGYTF	TGCGCCAGCAGCCAAGACTTTCCAGGTTACTATGGCTACACCTTC